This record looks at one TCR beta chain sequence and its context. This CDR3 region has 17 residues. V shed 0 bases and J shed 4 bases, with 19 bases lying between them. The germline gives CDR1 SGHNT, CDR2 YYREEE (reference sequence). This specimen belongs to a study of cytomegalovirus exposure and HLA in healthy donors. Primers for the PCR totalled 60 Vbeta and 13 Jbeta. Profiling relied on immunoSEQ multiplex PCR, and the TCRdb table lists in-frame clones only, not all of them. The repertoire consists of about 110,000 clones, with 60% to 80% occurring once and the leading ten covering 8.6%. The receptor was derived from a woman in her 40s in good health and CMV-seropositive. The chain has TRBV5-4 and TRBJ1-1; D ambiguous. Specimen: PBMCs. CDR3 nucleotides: TGTGCCAGCAGCTTGGGGGTTTATCTCGGTCGCGGCACTGAAGCTTTCTTT. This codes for CASSLGVYLGRGTEAFF.